The entry below gives a single T cell receptor beta chain sequence along with its context. The antigen remains unidentified. The CDR3 runs 16 residues. Germline-derived CDR1 and CDR2 are SEHNR and FQNEAQ (reference sequence). V dropped 5 bases and J dropped 6 bases, with 22 bases sitting between them. Clones were sequenced by immunoSEQ multiplex PCR, and TCRdb holds only the in-frame ones, with some missing. The top ten hold approximately 14% of the sample, which has more than 85,000 clones, approximately 88% seen once. This sample is part of a study of identifying expanded T cells in peripheral blood. During the collection period, no donor immune events like infections were recorded. The study, taken as a whole, reports: Over approximately two and four weeks, about 16.4 and 19 clones changed, versus around 1.2 between replicates. Variance in clone template counts between two-week samples significantly increased with total template count across all healthy donors.

The sequence derives from a person aged 18 to 75 in good health. The sequenced sample was blood. The chain combines TRBV7-9 with TRBJ1-2, with a possible D match to TRBD1 (6 bases). The CDR3 bases are TGTGCCAGCAGCGTGGACATGGGGGCAGGGATCCATGGCTACACCTTC. This sequence encodes CASSVDMGAGIHGYTF.